This T cell receptor (beta chain) was sequenced during a study of blood T cell repertoires in COVID-19. J was trimmed by 8 bases and V by 4 bases; bases with no gene match: 12. CDR1 is KGHDR, CDR2 SFDVKD, per germline. CDR3 length: 15 residues. Clones were sequenced by immunoSEQ multiplex PCR, and TCRdb holds only the in-frame ones, with some missing. The sample contains about 400,000 clones, 70% to 90% of which appear only once. The sequence was obtained from a woman aged 40 to 55 with acute COVID-19. Sequencing used PBMCs or T cells enriched from blood (not recorded which). The chain employs TRBV24-1 and TRBJ1-2; 7 positions match TRBD1. This CDR3 is CATSDPRQGRWGYTF. In DNA, the CDR3 is TGTGCCACCAGTGACCCCAGACAGGGCCGGTGGGGCTACACCTTC.